This T cell receptor beta chain was documented in a study of shared clonotypes between healthy human individuals. Repertoires were generated with immunoSEQ multiplex PCR, while TCRdb's copy carries only in-frame clones and drops some. The profile shows some 2 million clones, approximately 94% of them singletons. Naive CD8 cells were CD45RO-negative, positively selected for CCR7, excluding terminally differentiated effector memory CD45RA+ cells. The CDR3 runs 17 residues. Germline lookup yields CDR1 SGHRS and CDR2 YFSETQ. The ends were cut back, 8 bases at V and 3 bases at J, with 27 bases in the middle.

The sequenced sample was naive CD8+ T cells sorted from blood. The chain carries TRBV5-1 and TRBJ2-7; the D gene is possibly TRBD2 (6 bases). This receptor was taken from a man in his late teens or twenties in good health. The CDR3 sequence is CASQQGPLEGGYYEQYF. In DNA, the CDR3 is TGCGCCAGTCAGCAGGGACCTCTGGAGGGAGGCTACTACGAGCAGTACTTC.